The sequence of this T cell receptor (beta chain) was determined in a study of blood T cell repertoires in COVID-19. Study as a whole: Acute and convalescent COVID-19 samples came from the United States, Italy and Spain. The cDNA or gDNA used as material had been derived from T cells, B-cell-depleted T cells, or PBMCs.

As processed by the authors: Quantification of nucleated cells was approximated via reference gene primer amplification. Data came from immunoSEQ multiplex PCR; TCRdb stores just in-frame clones and leaves some out. V and J calls and clone size are those listed in that table; D and trimming were worked out from the DNA. The sample lists fewer than 45,000 clones, around 90% seen once, with approximately 15% in the top ten. The length of the CDR3 is 16 residues. The junction had 9 bases not matched to a gene; V was cut back by 3 bases and J by 2 bases. Per the germline V gene, CDR1 is LNHDA and CDR2 is SQIVND (reference sequence).

The rearrangement joins TRBV19 to TRBJ2-7; 8 bases line up with TRBD2. The origin of this receptor is a woman under 40 in a cohort sampled during active COVID-19. Material for sequencing was peripheral blood. CDR3 sequence reads: CASSIMRGAGAYEQYF. CDR3 in DNA: TGTGCCAGTAGTATTATGAGGGGAGCGGGAGCCTACGAGCAGTACTTC.